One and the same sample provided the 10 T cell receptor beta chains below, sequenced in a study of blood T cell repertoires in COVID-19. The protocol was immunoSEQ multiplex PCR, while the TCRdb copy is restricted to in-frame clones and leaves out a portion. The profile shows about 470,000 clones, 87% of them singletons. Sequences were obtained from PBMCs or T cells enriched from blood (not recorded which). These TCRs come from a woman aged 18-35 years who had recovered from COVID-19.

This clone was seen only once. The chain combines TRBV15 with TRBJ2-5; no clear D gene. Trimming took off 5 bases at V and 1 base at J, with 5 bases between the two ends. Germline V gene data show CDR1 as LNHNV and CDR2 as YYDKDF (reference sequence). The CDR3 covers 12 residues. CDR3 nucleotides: TGTGCCACCAGCCCGGGCCAAGAGACCCAGTACTTC. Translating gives CATSPGQETQYF.

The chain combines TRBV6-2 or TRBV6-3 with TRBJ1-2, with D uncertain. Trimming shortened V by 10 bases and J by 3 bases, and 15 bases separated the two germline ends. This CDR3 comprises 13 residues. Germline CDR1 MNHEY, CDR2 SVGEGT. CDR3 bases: TGTGCCACGAGCCCACAACGATACTATGGCTACACCTTC. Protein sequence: CATSPQRYYGYTF.

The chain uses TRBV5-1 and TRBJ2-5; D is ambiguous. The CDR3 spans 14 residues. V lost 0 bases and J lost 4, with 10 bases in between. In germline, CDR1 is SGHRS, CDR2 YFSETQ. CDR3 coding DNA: TGCGCCAGCAGCTTGGCCGTGAACTCAGAGACCCAGTACTTC. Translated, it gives CASSLAVNSETQYF.

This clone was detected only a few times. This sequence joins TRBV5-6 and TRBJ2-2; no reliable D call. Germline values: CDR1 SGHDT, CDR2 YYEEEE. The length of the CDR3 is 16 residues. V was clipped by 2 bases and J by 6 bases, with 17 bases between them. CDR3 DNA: TGTGCCAGCAGCTTACGGCGGATTGACGGATCCGGGGAGCTGTTTTTT. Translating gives CASSLRRIDGSGELFF.

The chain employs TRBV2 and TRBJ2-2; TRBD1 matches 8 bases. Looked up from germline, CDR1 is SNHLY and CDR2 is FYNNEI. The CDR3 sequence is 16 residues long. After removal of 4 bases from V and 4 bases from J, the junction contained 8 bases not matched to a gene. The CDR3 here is CASSGYRGIGTGELFF. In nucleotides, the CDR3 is TGTGCCAGCAGTGGCTACAGGGGGATCGGCACCGGGGAGCTGTTTTTT.

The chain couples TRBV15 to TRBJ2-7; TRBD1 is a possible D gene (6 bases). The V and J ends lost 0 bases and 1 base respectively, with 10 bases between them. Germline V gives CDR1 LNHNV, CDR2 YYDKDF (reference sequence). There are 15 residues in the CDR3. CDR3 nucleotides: TGTGCCACCAGCAGAGACAGGGGTGCGTCCTACGAGCAGTACTTC. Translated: CATSRDRGASYEQYF.

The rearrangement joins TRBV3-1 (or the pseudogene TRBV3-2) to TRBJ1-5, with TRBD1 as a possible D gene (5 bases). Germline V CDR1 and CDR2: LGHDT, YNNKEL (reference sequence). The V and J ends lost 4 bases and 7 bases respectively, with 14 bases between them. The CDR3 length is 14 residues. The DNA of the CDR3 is TGTGCCAGCAGCCCCTCAGGGCTAGGGCAGCCCCAGCATTTT. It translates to CASSPSGLGQPQHF.

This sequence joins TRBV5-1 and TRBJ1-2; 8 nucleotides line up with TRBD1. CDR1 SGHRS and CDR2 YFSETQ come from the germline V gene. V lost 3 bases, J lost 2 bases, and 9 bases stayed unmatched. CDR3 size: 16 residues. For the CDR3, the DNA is TGCGCCAGCAGCTCGGGCCGCGGGACAGGCAACTATGGCTACACCTTC. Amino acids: CASSSGRGTGNYGYTF.

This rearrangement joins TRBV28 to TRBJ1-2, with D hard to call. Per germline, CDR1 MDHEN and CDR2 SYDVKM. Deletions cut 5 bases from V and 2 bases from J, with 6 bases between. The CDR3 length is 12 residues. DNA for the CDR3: TGTGCCAGCAGTGAGGTGAACTATGGCTACACCTTC. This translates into CASSEVNYGYTF.

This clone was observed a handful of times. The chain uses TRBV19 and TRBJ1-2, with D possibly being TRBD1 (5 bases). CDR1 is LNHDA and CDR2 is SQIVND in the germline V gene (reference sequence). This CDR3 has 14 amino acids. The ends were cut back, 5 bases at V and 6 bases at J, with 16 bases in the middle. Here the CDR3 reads CASSAQGGPDGYTF. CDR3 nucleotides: TGTGCCAGTAGTGCGCAGGGAGGGCCAGATGGCTACACCTTC.